These 5 T cell receptor beta chains were sequenced from one sample in a study of cytomegalovirus exposure and HLA in healthy donors. The PCR had 60 Vbeta and 13 Jbeta primers. Measured with immunoSEQ multiplex PCR; TCRdb has only the in-frame clones, and not every one. The sample yields 100,000 to 150,000 clones, of which the top ten take up 3.6%. Sequenced: PBMCs. These receptors all stem from a man aged 18 to 30 in good health and CMV-seronegative.

The chain employs TRBV25-1 and TRBJ1-1; tentatively, D is TRBD1 (5 bases). The CDR3 has 13 residues. V dropped 2 bases and J dropped 4 bases, with 8 bases sitting between them. Per germline, CDR1 MGHDK and CDR2 SYGVNS. This chain's CDR3 is CASSEAGGTEAFF. The CDR3 DNA sequence: TGTGCCAGCAGTGAAGCCGGGGGCACTGAAGCTTTCTTT.

V usage is TRBV6-5 and J usage is TRBJ2-7; 11 nucleotides line up with TRBD1. Trimming cost V 6 bases and J 5 bases; bases outside gene matches: 9. Germline lookup yields CDR1 MNHEY and CDR2 SVGAGI. The CDR3 is made up of 15 amino acids. The CDR3 nucleotides read TGTGCCAGCAGCCGACGGGACAGGGGGAGGAACGAGCAGTACTTC. This encodes CASSRRDRGRNEQYF.

This chain links TRBV11-2 with TRBJ2-5, with 8 bases aligning to TRBD1. The CDR3 length is 16 residues. CDR1 is SGHAT, CDR2 FQNNGV, per germline. Trimming at V came to 4 bases and at J to 5 bases, leaving 12 bases not matched to a gene. The CDR3 region has the DNA TGTGCCAGCAGCTCCAGAGCGGACAGGGTGGACGAGACCCAGTACTTC. Translated: CASSSRADRVDETQYF.

The chain joins TRBV19 to TRBJ1-1; D remains unclear. This CDR3 contains 15 residues. V lost 6 bases and J 1 base, leaving 15 bases between the germline ends. The V gene's germline CDR1 is LNHDA and CDR2 SQIVND (reference sequence). CDR3 sequence: CASRTGLPQNTEAFF. The CDR3, as DNA: TGTGCCAGTAGGACCGGACTTCCACAGAACACTGAAGCTTTCTTT.

The chain combines TRBV7-8 with TRBJ2-1, with TRBD2 matching over 10 bases. The CDR3 has 14 amino acids. V lost 8 bases to trimming and J lost 3 bases; unmatched junction nucleotides: 4. CDR1 and CDR2 from the germline V gene are SGHVS and FQNEAQ. The CDR3 region is CASQSGRGYNEQFF. DNA of the CDR3: TGTGCCAGCCAAAGCGGGAGGGGCTACAATGAGCAGTTCTTC.